Included here is one T cell receptor (beta chain) sequence, with context. CDR1 and CDR2 (germline): LGHNA, YSLEER. V lost 2 bases, J lost 0 bases, and 11 bases lay in between. The CDR3 contains 16 residues. Profiling of TCR beta VDJ combinations and CDR3 sequences used genomic DNA as template. In TCRdb, the reads were re-called with MiXCR into one record per CDR3 protein. The data hold about half a million distinct CDR3 sequences, with under 40% observed a single time. Before being chosen for sequencing, patients had shown CD8+CD57+ cell expansion by flow cytometry. The sample comes from a study of CD8+CD57+ T cells in acquired aplastic anemia.

The sequence was collected from a human donor with aplastic anemia. The chain combines TRBV4-3 with TRBJ2-1; no definite D call. The sample comprised sorted CD4+, CD8+, or CD8+CD57+ T cells (not recorded which) from PBMCs. The CDR3 sequence is CASSQMLLGSYNEQFF. The CDR3 bases are TGCGCCAGCAGCCAAATGCTGTTGGGCTCCTACAATGAGCAGTTCTTC.